The source of this TCR beta chain is a study of blood T cell repertoires in COVID-19. The wider study: Researchers got acute and convalescent COVID-19 samples from the United States, Italy and Spain. The analysed material was cDNA or gDNA that came from T cells, B-cell-depleted T cells, or PBMCs.

Original analysis: Amplification from reference gene primers served as the basis for estimated nucleated cell counts. Libraries were prepared by immunoSEQ multiplex PCR; TCRdb keeps only in-frame clonotypes and omits some of them. V, J and clone size reflect that table, while D and trimming were determined from the DNA. The repertoire includes some 71,000 clones, about 84% of them detected once, and 10% to 15% sits in the top ten. The CDR3 extends over 15 amino acids. Trimming left V 6 bases short and J 4 bases short, with 16 bases between. Germline V gives CDR1 LGHDT, CDR2 YNNKEL (reference sequence). Enrolment of Seattle patients took place during active infection, and they were followed longitudinally.

The material sequenced was peripheral blood. The chain carries TRBV3-1 (or the pseudogene TRBV3-2) and TRBJ2-1, with a weak D call TRBD2 (6 bases). The sequence was obtained from a man aged 45-65 years with COVID-19, enrolled during active disease. The CDR3: CASRMGRGRYNEQFF. The CDR3 nucleotides read TGTGCCAGCAGGATGGGGCGGGGCAGATACAATGAGCAGTTCTTC.